The source of this TCR beta chain is a study of T cells in Graves' hyperthyroidism and ophthalmopathy. Amplification yielded TCR beta CDR3 regions, with RNA transcripts as the source. The HTBI primer set was used in a first-round RT-PCR of the TCR CDR3. One entry per CDR3 protein results from TCRdb running MiXCR on the multiplex PCR reads. The table shows roughly 420,000 distinct CDR3 sequences, with approximately 15% occurring only once. After removal of 2 bases from V and 6 bases from J, the junction contained 8 bases not matched to a gene. CDR3 length: 15 amino acids. Germline V CDR1 and CDR2: MDHEN, SYDVKM.

The source of this sequence is a woman aged 18 to 35 with Graves' hyperthyroidism. The material sequenced was blood. The V call is TRBV28, the J call TRBJ2-7, with 9 bases identical to TRBD2. This CDR3 reads CASSLTFAGGPEQYF. Here the CDR3 DNA reads TGTGCCAGCAGTTTAACTTTTGCGGGAGGGCCCGAGCAGTACTTC.